Below, 21 T cell receptor beta chains from the same sample are listed, as sequenced in a study of T cell repertoires in cytomegalovirus infection. Each CDR3 protein is one row after TCRdb ran MiXCR on the reads. This table holds around 230,000 distinct CDR3 sequences, 30% to 45% found once. No cognate antigen is known for these TCRs. Sequenced here: CD8+ T cells from cultured PBMCs, sampled from culture after CMV antigen stimulation. The source of these receptors is a human donor in good health (CMV status not recorded). Some clones in this sample may be carry-over from other donors' samples.

This clonotype was seen a few times. The V call is TRBV28, the J call TRBJ1-6, with D possibly TRBD1 on 5 matching bases. This CDR3 has 15 amino acids. Trimming left V 4 bases short and J 7 bases short, with 14 bases between. Germline CDR1 reads MDHEN; CDR2 reads SYDVKM. The CDR3 DNA reads TGTGCCAGCAGTTCGGGACCGCGAAGGAATTCACCCCTCCACTTT. This sequence encodes CASSSGPRRNSPLHF.

This clonotype has a handful of counts. This chain uses TRBV6-2 or TRBV6-3 with TRBJ2-7, with a tentative D call TRBD1 (6 bases). The CDR3 is 17 residues long. V was clipped by 0 bases and J by 3 bases, with 18 bases between them. Per the germline V gene, CDR1 is MNHEY and CDR2 is SVGEGT. The CDR3, as DNA: TGTGCCAGCAGTTACTCGAAAAGGGACATCCATCACTACGAGCAGTACTTC. Its translation is CASSYSKRDIHHYEQYF.

V and J are TRBV15 and TRBJ1-1, with D maybe TRBD1 (5 bases). V gave up 3 bases and J gave up 4 bases, with 9 bases separating them. CDR1 is LNHNV and CDR2 is YYDKDF in the germline V gene (reference sequence). This CDR3 has 13 residues. The CDR3 reads CATSRGEGTEAFF. DNA of the CDR3: TGTGCCACCAGCAGGGGGGAGGGCACTGAAGCTTTCTTT.

This clonotype was observed at least ten times. The chain combines TRBV7-8 with TRBJ1-1, with 9 bases aligning to TRBD1. CDR1 SGHVS and CDR2 FQNEAQ come from the germline V gene. The V segment lost 5 bases and the J segment 0 bases; nucleotides outside the gene matches: 1. The CDR3 loop spans 14 amino acids. The CDR3 here is CASSGQGLNTEAFF. Written as DNA, the CDR3 is TGTGCCAGCAGCGGACAGGGGTTGAACACTGAAGCTTTCTTT.

CDR3 in DNA: TGTGCCAGCAGCCAGCAAGGGGGCCCCGACGAGCAGTACTTC. Its translation: CASSQQGGPDEQYF. The J gene is TRBJ2-7, the V gene TRBV7-4, with TRBD1 matching 7 bases. With 5 bases clipped from V and 5 bases from J, the junction kept 9 bases outside the gene matches. Looked up from germline, CDR1 is SGHVT and CDR2 is SQSDAQ. The CDR3 covers 14 residues.

V usage is TRBV7-9 and J usage is TRBJ2-1; D is ambiguous. Trimming pared 5 bases from V and 7 bases from J, leaving 9 bases between. This CDR3 comprises 12 residues. Looked up from germline, CDR1 is SEHNR and CDR2 is FQNEAQ (reference sequence). DNA for the CDR3: TGTGCCAGCAGCGCTGACTGGAATGAGCAGTTCTTC. This translates into CASSADWNEQFF.

This chain joins TRBV6-1 and TRBJ2-5; D may be TRBD1 or TRBD2 (5 bases each). The CDR3 totals 14 residues. Germline CDR1 is MNHNS and CDR2 is SASEGT. V was cut by 5 bases and J by 1 base, with 11 bases left in between. The CDR3 here is CASSLTGPQETQYF. Written as DNA, the CDR3 is TGTGCCAGCAGTCTAACGGGGCCCCAAGAGACCCAGTACTTC.

Only a few counts were recorded for this clonotype. The J gene is TRBJ2-1, the V gene TRBV12-3 or TRBV12-4; perhaps TRBD1 as D (5 bases). The V end was cut by 3 bases, the J end by 14 bases, with 20 bases between. CDR3 size: 14 residues. The CDR3 bases are TGTGCCAGCAGTTTGAAAAGGGGAAGGGATAGGGAGTTCTTC. It encodes CASSLKRGRDREFF.

The chain uses TRBV20-1 and TRBJ1-3, with D unclear. Trimming cost V 6 bases and J 0 bases, with 12 bases left between them. The germline CDR1 and CDR2 sequences are DFQATT and SNEGSKA (reference sequence). The CDR3 extends over 14 amino acids. CDR3 amino acids: CSADGGISGNTIYF. The CDR3 nucleotides are TGCAGTGCCGACGGAGGGATCTCTGGAAACACCATATATTTT.

The V call is TRBV12-3 or TRBV12-4, the J call TRBJ2-3; 10 bases fit TRBD2. V trimming: 6 bases; J trimming: 4 bases; junction bases outside the gene matches: 10. This CDR3 is built from 16 residues. CDR3 sequence reads: CASSPPGLATADTQYF. The CDR3 nucleotides are TGTGCCAGCAGCCCCCCGGGACTAGCGACGGCAGATACGCAGTATTTT.

The chain is built from TRBV5-4 and TRBJ2-1, with 11 bases identical to TRBD2. Germline CDR1 is SGHNT and CDR2 is YYREEE (reference sequence). V shed 3 bases and J 8 bases; nucleotides not matched to a gene: 7. This CDR3 comprises 15 residues. The CDR3 sequence: CASSSRLAGYHEQFF. The CDR3 nucleotides read TGTGCCAGCAGCTCGCGACTAGCGGGATATCATGAGCAGTTCTTC.

This clonotype was counted only a few times. The chain employs TRBV5-4 and TRBJ2-2; 7 bases agree with TRBD1. The CDR3 sequence is 15 residues long. Germline trimming cut 0 bases from V and 7 bases from J; bases unmatched to any gene: 6. CDR1 and CDR2 (germline): SGHNT, YYREEE (reference sequence). CDR3 nucleotide sequence: TGTGCCAGCAGCTTGGTTGGACGGACAGGCGGGGAGCTGTTTTTT. This translates into CASSLVGRTGGELFF.

Details on this clonotype: Mismatch with germline at one junction end may stem from a read error. V usage is TRBV4-1 and J usage is TRBJ2-2; maybe TRBD1 (5 bases). In germline, CDR1 is MGHRA, CDR2 YSYEKL. The CDR3 is made up of 12 amino acids. The CDR3: CASSQGEGELFF. The DNA for the CDR3 is TGTGCCAGCAGCCAAGGGGAAGGGGAGCTGTTTTTT.

The chain has TRBV28 and TRBJ2-4; D is possibly TRBD1 (6 bases). Germline CDR1 MDHEN, CDR2 SYDVKM. The CDR3 runs 14 residues. V dropped 5 bases and J dropped 3 bases, with 11 bases sitting between them. The CDR3, as DNA: TGTGCCAGCAGTATCAGGGGTGTCAAAAACATTCAGTACTTC. Protein product: CASSIRGVKNIQYF.

This clonotype was picked up a small number of times. The chain uses TRBV7-6 and TRBJ2-1, with 16 bases that match TRBD2. The CDR3 sequence is 16 residues long. In germline, CDR1 is SGHVS, CDR2 FNYEAQ. With V trimmed by 5 bases and J by 8 bases, 6 bases remained unmatched. CDR3 nucleotides: TGTGCCAGCAGCCTAAAGGGACTAGCGGGGGGGGATGAGCAGTTCTTC. It yields the protein CASSLKGLAGGDEQFF.

This chain joins TRBV7-3 and TRBJ2-7; D ambiguous. CDR1 and CDR2 from the germline V gene are SGHTA and FQGTGA. CDR3 length: 15 residues. Trimming stripped 4 bases from V and 0 bases from J, with 13 bases between. The CDR3 reads CASSSNSSASYEQYF. CDR3 coding DNA: TGTGCCAGCAGCTCCAATAGCAGTGCCTCCTACGAGCAGTACTTC.

The CDR3 spells CASSLSGPGEQYF. The CDR3 DNA reads as TGTGCCAGCAGTTTGAGTGGCCCGGGCGAGCAGTACTTC. V usage is TRBV12-3 or TRBV12-4 and J usage is TRBJ2-7; unclear D gene. The CDR3 runs 13 residues. Trimming removed 3 bases at V and 6 bases at J, with 12 bases between.

This chain uses TRBV2 with TRBJ2-1; TRBD1 is a possible D gene (6 bases). This CDR3 has 14 amino acids. Germline assignment: CDR1 SNHLY and CDR2 FYNNEI. V gave up 8 bases and J gave up 6 bases, with 17 bases separating them. CDR3 in DNA: TGTGCCAGCCCCGTCCGGGACATGGTCAATGAGCAGTTCTTC. Translated: CASPVRDMVNEQFF. The full variable domain, its missing parts supplied by reference TRBV2 and TRBJ2-1, is EPEVTQTPSHQVTQMGQEVILRCVPISNHLYFYWYRQILGQKVEFLVSFYNNEISEKSEIFDDQFSVERPDGSNFTLKIRSTKLEDSAMYFCASPVRDMVNEQFFGPGTRLTVL.

This clonotype was picked up many times. The genes are TRBV7-2 and TRBJ2-4; 9 bases map to TRBD1. V lost 4 bases and J lost 0; bases outside the gene matches: 10. The CDR3 contains 18 residues. Germline-derived CDR1 and CDR2 are SGHTA and FQGNSA. The CDR3 spells CASSSSGTGLLAKNIQYF. In DNA, the CDR3 is TGTGCCAGCAGCTCCTCCGGGACAGGGCTCCTAGCCAAAAACATTCAGTACTTC.

The rearrangement joins TRBV6-6 to TRBJ2-3, with TRBD2 matching over 7 bases. The length of the CDR3 is 16 residues. J was trimmed by 0 bases and V by 8 bases; bases with no gene match: 11. Germline V lookup: CDR1 MNHNY, CDR2 SVGAGI (reference sequence). This CDR3 reads CASGLGGRPSTDTQYF. CDR3 coding DNA: TGTGCCAGCGGACTCGGGGGGAGACCTAGCACAGATACGCAGTATTTT.

This chain joins TRBV11-2 and TRBJ1-1; D is uncertain. This CDR3 is built from 13 residues. V was pared by 10 bases and J by 2 bases, with 14 bases between. Germline V gene sequence: CDR1 SGHAT, CDR2 FQNNGV. The CDR3, as DNA: TGTGCCACCTCCGGGATTTTAAACACTGAAGCTTTCTTT. Its protein product is CATSGILNTEAFF.